This passage covers 26 T cell receptor beta chains from one sample sequenced in a study of blood T cell repertoires in COVID-19. The protocol was immunoSEQ multiplex PCR, while the TCRdb copy is restricted to in-frame clones and leaves out a portion. The sample contains under 50,000 clones, 65% to 85% of which appear only once. Source material: peripheral blood. The receptors stem from a man aged 65-85 years with acute or convalescent COVID-19.

The DNA for the CDR3 is TGTGCCAGCAGCCAGGGGGACTCCGGAGGCTACACCTTC. It codes for CASSQGDSGGYTF. This rearrangement joins TRBV3-1 (or the pseudogene TRBV3-2) to TRBJ1-2; tentatively, D is TRBD1 (5 bases). V shed 3 bases and J shed 8 bases, with 13 bases lying between them. The CDR3 consists of 13 residues. CDR1 and CDR2 (germline): LGHDT, YNNKEL (reference sequence).

V is TRBV10-3 and J is TRBJ1-3; a weak D match, TRBD1 (5 bases). The CDR3 extends over 12 amino acids. Trimming left V 8 bases short and J 4 bases short, with 9 bases between. CDR1 ENHRY and CDR2 SYGVKD come from the germline V gene. CDR3 in amino acids: CAIPGRGNTIYF. In nucleotides, the CDR3 is TGTGCCATCCCAGGGAGGGGAAACACCATATATTTT.

This clone has just one count. In DNA form, the CDR3 reads TGTGCCAGCAGCTTAGGTCTGGAGGCTTTCTTT. Translated, it gives CASSLGLEAFF. The genes are TRBV7-9 and TRBJ1-1; no reliable D call. From germline, CDR1 is SEHNR and CDR2 FQNEAQ (reference sequence). V lost 1 base, J lost 11 bases, and 8 bases lay in between. The CDR3 loop spans 11 amino acids.

The chain links TRBV4-3 to TRBJ1-3; 11 nucleotides align to TRBD1. The germline V gene has CDR1 LGHNA and CDR2 YSLEER. This CDR3 is 18 amino acids long. V lost 1 base, J lost 2 bases, and 7 bases stayed unmatched. CDR3 nucleotides: TGCGCCAGCAGCCAAGGGGGACAGGGGGAAGTGGCTGGAAACACCATATATTTT. This gives the protein CASSQGGQGEVAGNTIYF.

This sequence joins TRBV6-5 and TRBJ1-2; tentative D call: TRBD1 (6 bases). CDR3 length: 11 residues. V lost 6 bases to trimming and J lost 7 bases, with 9 bases between them. The germline V gene encodes CDR1 MNHEY and CDR2 SVGAGI. The CDR3: CASRNRVGYTF. The CDR3 DNA reads as TGTGCCAGCAGGAACAGGGTTGGCTACACCTTC.

V usage is TRBV7-9 and J usage is TRBJ1-2; D is unresolved. Trimming shortened V by 5 bases and J by 3 bases, and 16 bases separated the two germline ends. This CDR3 is 15 amino acids long. Germline lookup yields CDR1 SEHNR and CDR2 FQNEAQ (reference sequence). DNA for the CDR3: TGTGCCAGCAGCCCTACGGGCGGGCAGCACTATGGCTACACCTTC. Residues: CASSPTGGQHYGYTF.

V gene TRBV5-1 combines with J gene TRBJ1-1; TRBD1 might be the D (5 bases). Between the trimmed V and J ends, which lost 4 bases and 3 bases, there was a span of 13 bases. In germline, CDR1 is SGHRS, CDR2 YFSETQ. The CDR3 consists of 14 residues. In DNA, the CDR3 is TGCGCCAGCAGCCTAGGCAGGGCGGACACTGAAGCTTTCTTT. Encoded protein: CASSLGRADTEAFF.

The chain uses TRBV2 and TRBJ1-4, with unresolved D. The germline V and J ends were trimmed by 4 bases and 7 bases, with 13 bases remaining between them. Germline V gives CDR1 SNHLY, CDR2 FYNNEI. This CDR3 spans 14 amino acids. CDR3: CASSVEWAGEKLFF. The CDR3 DNA reads as TGTGCCAGCAGTGTAGAATGGGCTGGTGAAAAACTGTTTTTT.

The V call is TRBV3-1 (or the pseudogene TRBV3-2), the J call TRBJ1-3, with D uncertain. The CDR3 runs 15 residues. The V end was cut by 0 bases, the J end by 2 bases, with 8 bases between. Germline V gene sequence: CDR1 LGHDT, CDR2 YNNKEL (reference sequence). The DNA of the CDR3 is TGTGCCAGCAGCCAAGACGCTAGAGCTGGAAACACCATATATTTT. Its protein is CASSQDARAGNTIYF.

The chain is built from TRBV6-5 and TRBJ2-7; D uncertain. CDR1 and CDR2 from the germline V gene are MNHEY and SVGAGI. V was clipped by 6 bases and J by 1 base, with 10 bases between them. The CDR3 contains 13 residues. The CDR3 DNA sequence: TGTGCCAGCAGCCACCGGGTGTCCTACGAGCAGTACTTC. Amino acid sequence: CASSHRVSYEQYF.

This clone was observed a few times. The chain carries TRBV9 and TRBJ2-3; D is unclear. The CDR3 extends over 14 amino acids. Per the germline V gene, CDR1 is SGDLS and CDR2 is YYNGEE. The ends were cut back, 4 bases at V and 6 bases at J, with 15 bases in the middle. This CDR3 reads CASSLDYIPDTQYF. CDR3 DNA sequence: TGTGCCAGCAGCCTAGATTACATTCCGGATACGCAGTATTTT.

The chain couples TRBV15 to TRBJ2-1, with 8 bases matching TRBD1. The CDR3 covers 18 residues. V lost 0 bases and J lost 2; bases outside the gene matches: 9. Germline assignment: CDR1 LNHNV and CDR2 YYDKDF (reference sequence). The CDR3 protein is CATSRDWEIQGAYNEQFF. CDR3 nucleotide sequence: TGTGCCACCAGCAGAGATTGGGAGATACAGGGGGCCTACAATGAGCAGTTCTTC.

V gene TRBV19 combines with J gene TRBJ1-1; unclear D gene. Deletions cut 5 bases from V and 3 bases from J, with 10 bases between. CDR3 length: 13 amino acids. CDR1 and CDR2 (germline): LNHDA, SQIVND (reference sequence). CDR3 sequence: CASSWLHDTEAFF. The CDR3 DNA reads as TGTGCCAGTAGTTGGCTGCATGACACTGAAGCTTTCTTT.

The V call is TRBV2, the J call TRBJ2-1; possibly TRBD2 for D (5 bases). The CDR3 has 14 residues. Looked up from germline, CDR1 is SNHLY and CDR2 is FYNNEI. Trimming removed 5 bases at V and 10 bases at J, with 18 bases between. The CDR3 nucleotides read TGTGCCAGCAGTAGGCTAGCTGAAATTGGCGAGCAGTTCTTC. It specifies CASSRLAEIGEQFF.

The chain couples TRBV6-5 to TRBJ2-2; weak D call: TRBD1 (5 bases). The germline V gene has CDR1 MNHEY and CDR2 SVGAGI. The length of the CDR3 is 13 residues. V was cut by 6 bases and J by 2 bases, with 7 bases left in between. DNA of the CDR3: TGTGCCAGCAGAGACAGAAACACCGGGGAGCTGTTTTTT. This encodes CASRDRNTGELFF.

The sample holds one count of this clone. The chain uses TRBV25-1 and TRBJ1-4, with 8 bases lining up with TRBD1. Germline V gives CDR1 MGHDK, CDR2 SYGVNS. The CDR3 covers 15 residues. V dropped 5 bases and J dropped 7; count of bases not matched to a gene: 9. Written as DNA, the CDR3 is TGTGCCAGCAGTCCTTCGGACAGGGTATCTGAAAAACTGTTTTTT. It specifies CASSPSDRVSEKLFF.

The V call is TRBV7-2, the J call TRBJ2-1, with 7 bases identical to TRBD1. The ends lost 5 bases at V and 8 bases at J; junction bases unmatched: 9. The CDR3 sequence is 14 residues long. Germline values: CDR1 SGHTA, CDR2 FQGNSA. The CDR3 region is CASSLRTGADEQFF. The CDR3 bases are TGTGCCAGCAGCCTCCGAACAGGGGCGGATGAGCAGTTCTTC.

DNA of the CDR3: TGTGCCACCTTTGGGAGAGGGACAGCCACCGGGGAGCTGTTTTTT. Translated, it gives CATFGRGTATGELFF. V is TRBV25-1 and J is TRBJ2-2, with 7 bases fitting TRBD1. The length of the CDR3 is 15 residues. V shed 10 bases and J 4 bases; nucleotides not matched to a gene: 12. Germline CDR1 MGHDK, CDR2 SYGVNS.

The chain uses TRBV6-5 and TRBJ2-3; tentative D call: TRBD1 (5 bases). This CDR3 contains 14 residues. V lost 6 bases, J lost 2 bases, and 12 bases lay in between. The germline CDR1 and CDR2 sequences are MNHEY and SVGAGI. In DNA form, the CDR3 reads TGTGCCAGCAGCCTCCGGACATCCACAGATACGCAGTATTTT. Encoded protein: CASSLRTSTDTQYF.

CDR3 loop: CASSLSGFEQFF. CDR3 nucleotide sequence: TGCGCCAGCAGCTTGTCGGGTTTTGAGCAGTTCTTC. The rearrangement uses TRBV5-1 and TRBJ2-1; no definite D call. The CDR3 has 12 amino acids. V was cut by 1 base and J by 9 bases, with 8 bases left in between. Germline V lookup: CDR1 SGHRS, CDR2 YFSETQ.

The genes are TRBV14 and TRBJ2-5; D call uncertain. The CDR3 is 13 residues long. Germline loops: CDR1 SGHDN, CDR2 FVKESK. Trimming cost V 4 bases and J 2 bases, with 8 bases left between them. In DNA, the CDR3 is TGTGCCAGCAGCCGGGCGCTTCAAGAGACCCAGTACTTC. It yields the protein CASSRALQETQYF.

In its sample, this clone was seen once. The V gene is TRBV18, the J gene TRBJ2-7; weak D call: TRBD2 (5 bases). V was trimmed by 6 bases and J by 9 bases, leaving 24 bases between them. Germline CDR1 reads KGHSH; CDR2 reads LQKENI. The CDR3 is made up of 15 amino acids. Written as DNA, the CDR3 is TGTGCCAGCTCCCCCCCTAGCCGCGGCTCGGAGGTGCAGTACTTC. It yields the protein CASSPPSRGSEVQYF.

The gene calls are TRBV5-1 and TRBJ2-3; possibly TRBD2 for D (5 bases). V lost 0 bases to trimming and J lost 1 base, with 9 bases between them. The CDR3 is 15 residues long. Germline lookup yields CDR1 SGHRS and CDR2 YFSETQ. CDR3 coding DNA: TGCGCCAGCAGCTTGGGCCTCGGGGGCACAGATACGCAGTATTTT. Amino acids: CASSLGLGGTDTQYF.

This clone was picked up one time. The chain couples TRBV5-4 to TRBJ2-6; D gene ambiguous. The V end was cut by 2 bases, the J end by 3 bases, with 9 bases between. The CDR3 consists of 15 residues. From germline, CDR1 is SGHNT and CDR2 YYREEE (reference sequence). For the CDR3, the DNA is TGTGCCAGCAGCTTTTCACAGAGTGGGGCCAACGTCCTGACTTTC. Translation: CASSFSQSGANVLTF.

The rearrangement links TRBV5-1 to TRBJ2-5; 9 bases agree with TRBD1. V was clipped by 5 bases and J by 2 bases; unmatched bases: 4. Germline loops: CDR1 SGHRS, CDR2 YFSETQ. This CDR3 is built from 14 residues. CDR3: CASSSGQGQETQYF. The CDR3 DNA reads TGCGCCAGCAGTTCGGGACAGGGACAAGAGACCCAGTACTTC.

The CDR3 protein is CASKEDRVNSPLHF. The CDR3 DNA is TGTGCCAGCAAAGAAGACAGGGTGAATTCACCCCTCCACTTT. The rearrangement uses TRBV13 and TRBJ1-6; TRBD1 aligns across 7 bases. The CDR3 has 14 amino acids. V gave up 7 bases and J gave up 7 bases; unmatched junction bases: 7. Germline V lookup: CDR1 PRHDT, CDR2 FYEKMQ (reference sequence).